The sample holds a few counts of the clone carrying this T cell receptor beta chain. What it binds is not known. Quantitative 5'-RACE with molecular barcodes was used to make the TCR beta libraries. MiXCR, run by TCRdb on the 5' RACE reads, gives a single entry per CDR3 protein. Of 400,000 to 450,000 distinct CDR3 sequences in the sample, approximately 17% were seen once. These data are taken from a study of CD8 T cells in ankylosing spondylitis. Broader study findings: Disease-linked clones bore a CD8+ phenotype, appearing relatively rarely in peripheral blood. A subset of motif variants has previously been described in the synovial fluid and blood of reactive arthritis. A TCR beta motif of about eight highly homologous variants seemed to mark ankylosing spondylitis blood. Significant enrichment of disease-linked clones was reportedly seen in matched ankylosing spondylitis synovial fluid.

The CDR3 has 13 amino acids. V shed 6 bases and J shed 4 bases, with 13 bases lying between them. Germline CDR1 reads DFQATT; CDR2 reads SNEGSKA (reference sequence). The V call is TRBV20-1, the J call TRBJ2-1; a possible D gene is TRBD1 (6 bases). The source material was blood, either unsorted or a sorted T cell fraction (not recorded which). The TCR comes from a male donor with ankylosing spondylitis. The chain's CDR3 is CSAGRDTYNEQFF. The CDR3 bases are TGCAGTGCCGGCCGGGACACTTACAATGAGCAGTTCTTC.